The 29 T cell receptor beta chains reported below all come from one sample, sequenced in a study of blood T cell repertoires in COVID-19. Profiling relied on immunoSEQ multiplex PCR, and the TCRdb table lists in-frame clones only, not all of them. The table has over 200,000 clones, 75% to 90% seen once. Sequencing input: peripheral blood. These receptor sequences come from a woman between 40 and 55 years old with acute or convalescent COVID-19.

V is TRBV12-2 and J is TRBJ1-6; TRBD1 is the table's D call, not checked against the DNA. TRBV12-2 is a recognized pseudogene. CDR3 size: 17 residues. The CDR3 loop is CASRSLTGARYNSPLHF. In nucleotides, the CDR3 is TGTGCAAGTCGCTCTCTAACAGGGGCCCGGTATAATTCACCCCTCCACTTT.

The CDR3 nucleotides are TGTGCCAGCAGTGAGGACGGGGCAACTAATGAAAAACTGTTTTTT. Protein sequence: CASSEDGATNEKLFF. This rearrangement joins TRBV6-1 to TRBJ1-4; no clear D gene. Deletions cut 3 bases from V and 0 bases from J, with 8 bases between. The germline CDR1 and CDR2 sequences are MNHNS and SASEGT. The CDR3 spans 15 residues.

This clone has only a few counts. This chain connects TRBV11-2 to TRBJ2-4; TRBD1 aligns across 8 bases. Germline V CDR1 and CDR2: SGHAT, FQNNGV. Trimming cost V 8 bases and J 1 base; bases outside gene matches: 10. The CDR3 is made up of 16 amino acids. In DNA, the CDR3 is TGTGCCAGCTCCGTCCGGACAGGGTTGGCCAAAAACATTCAGTACTTC. Translating gives CASSVRTGLAKNIQYF.

The rearrangement uses TRBV9 and TRBJ1-1, with a possible D match to TRBD1 (6 bases). V lost 5 bases and J 1 base, leaving 12 bases between the germline ends. Germline V lookup: CDR1 SGDLS, CDR2 YYNGEE. The CDR3 length is 14 residues. The CDR3 DNA reads as TGTGCCAGCAGAAAACAGGGACCGAACACTGAAGCTTTCTTT. Protein product: CASRKQGPNTEAFF. The full variable domain, with the rest looked up from reference TRBV9 and TRBJ1-1, is DSGVTQTPKHLITATGQRVTLRCSPRSGDLSVYWYQQSLDQGLQFLIQYYNGEERAKGNILERFSAQQFPDLHSELNLSSLELGDSALYFCASRKQGPNTEAFFGQGTRLTVV.

J is TRBJ1-1 and V is TRBV10-3; no clear D gene. The length of the CDR3 is 13 residues. Germline V CDR1 and CDR2: ENHRY, SYGVKD. Trimming pared 0 bases from V and 7 bases from J, leaving 9 bases between. The CDR3 DNA reads TGTGCCATCAGTGAGTCGAATCGGGGTGAAGCTTTCTTT. As protein: CAISESNRGEAFF.

The rearrangement joins TRBV4-1 to TRBJ1-2, with 7 bases aligning to TRBD1. V shed 3 bases, J shed 4 bases, and the junction held 11 bases outside the gene matches. Germline CDR1 MGHRA, CDR2 YSYEKL. This CDR3 contains 16 residues. CDR3 loop: CASSQDPTGEAYGYTF. CDR3 DNA: TGCGCCAGCAGCCAGGACCCTACAGGGGAGGCCTATGGCTACACCTTC.

This clone was detected once. This chain connects TRBV18 to TRBJ2-3; D might be TRBD1 (6 bases). The V gene lost 3 bases and the J gene lost 4 bases, with 11 bases spanning the gap. The CDR3 contains 14 residues. CDR1 and CDR2 from the germline V gene are KGHSH and LQKENI. The CDR3 region has the DNA TGTGCCAGCTCACCGGACAGTTTCGCAGATACGCAGTATTTT. Its translation: CASSPDSFADTQYF.

The V and J genes are TRBV2 and TRBJ2-7, with 7 bases that match TRBD1. CDR1 and CDR2 (germline): SNHLY, FYNNEI. The CDR3 totals 15 residues. The junction had 11 bases not matched to a gene; V was cut back by 2 bases and J by 7 bases. DNA of the CDR3: TGTGCCAGCAGTGAATGGTTACAGGGGCAAGGAGAGCAGTACGTC. This codes for CASSEWLQGQGEQYV.

The CDR3 loop reads CASSPSGVETQYF. The DNA of the CDR3 is TGTGCCAGCAGTCCTAGCGGGGTGGAGACCCAGTACTTC. This chain joins TRBV2 and TRBJ2-5; TRBD2 matches 9 bases. Germline V CDR1 and CDR2: SNHLY, FYNNEI. The CDR3 is made up of 13 amino acids. The J segment lost 5 bases and the V segment lost 5 bases, leaving 3 bases of the junction unmatched.

V gene TRBV10-3 combines with J gene TRBJ2-5; no definite D call. The CDR3 covers 14 residues. V lost 5 bases and J 4 bases, leaving 14 bases between the germline ends. The germline gives CDR1 ENHRY, CDR2 SYGVKD. The CDR3 DNA is TGTGCCATCAGTAAAACACCTTCGGGAGAGACCCAGTACTTC. The encoded protein is CAISKTPSGETQYF.

This clone was recorded only once. The chain uses TRBV6-5 and TRBJ2-3; 8 nucleotides align to TRBD2. Germline V gene data show CDR1 as MNHEY and CDR2 as SVGAGI. V dropped 0 bases and J dropped 2; count of bases not matched to a gene: 4. There are 16 residues in the CDR3. The CDR3 DNA reads TGTGCCAGCAGTTACTCGAACGGGGGGGTCACAGATACGCAGTATTTT. It yields the protein CASSYSNGGVTDTQYF.

The J gene is TRBJ1-1, the V gene TRBV29-1; D uncertain. V was pared by 4 bases and J by 6 bases, with 12 bases between. The germline gives CDR1 SQVTM, CDR2 ANQGSEA. This CDR3 is 12 amino acids long. CDR3 DNA sequence: TGCAGCGTTGCGCAGGTTAGACCTGAAGCTTTCTTT. This translates into CSVAQVRPEAFF.

The rearrangement links TRBV14 to TRBJ2-5; TRBD1 might be the D (6 bases). Trimming cost V 3 bases and J 12 bases, with 20 bases left between them. The CDR3 loop spans 14 amino acids. The germline V gene has CDR1 SGHDN and CDR2 FVKESK. The CDR3 region is CASSHVGGTGDEYF. For the CDR3, the DNA is TGTGCCAGCAGCCACGTAGGGGGTACAGGAGACGAGTACTTC.

The chain joins TRBV2 to TRBJ1-6, with TRBD1 identical over 11 bases. The CDR3 is made up of 15 amino acids. Trimming took 6 bases from V and 12 from J; bases not matched to a gene: 10. The V gene's germline CDR1 is SNHLY and CDR2 FYNNEI. The CDR3 reads CASRGGQGARLPLHF. CDR3 coding DNA: TGTGCCAGCAGAGGCGGACAGGGGGCCAGGTTACCCCTCCACTTT. Variable domain in full (rest from reference TRBV2 and TRBJ1-6): EPEVTQTPSHQVTQMGQEVILRCVPISNHLYFYWYRQILGQKVEFLVSFYNNEISEKSEIFDDQFSVERPDGSNFTLKIRSTKLEDSAMYFCASRGGQGARLPLHFGNGTRLTVT.

As to this clone: Other DNA sequences in this sample translate to the same CDR3. This chain joins TRBV24-1 and TRBJ2-3, with 8 bases aligning to TRBD1. Germline V CDR1 and CDR2: KGHDR, SFDVKD. The CDR3 is 14 amino acids. The V gene end was trimmed by 4 bases and the J gene end by 4 bases; junction bases not matched to a gene: 3. The DNA for the CDR3 is TGTGCCACCAGTGACCCAGGGGGCCCAGATACGCAGTATTTT. Its protein is CATSDPGGPDTQYF.

This chain's CDR3 is CATSRARTGIAEAFF. The CDR3 DNA reads TGTGCCACCAGCAGAGCCCGGACAGGGATCGCTGAAGCTTTCTTT. This chain uses TRBV15 with TRBJ1-1; 8 bases line up with TRBD1. The trim removed 1 base at V and 6 bases at J, leaving 7 bases unmatched. This CDR3 has 15 amino acids. CDR1 and CDR2 from the germline V gene are LNHNV and YYDKDF (reference sequence). The full variable domain, in which reference TRBV15 and TRBJ1-1 provide the parts outside the CDR3, is DAMVIQNPRYQVTQFGKPVTLSCSQTLNHNVMYWYQQKSSQAPKLLFHYYDKDFNNEADTPDNFQSRRPNTSFCFLDIRSPGLGDTAMYLCATSRARTGIAEAFFGQGTRLTVV.

The chain employs TRBV7-3 and TRBJ2-1; weak D call: TRBD2 (7 bases). V was cut by 5 bases and J by 8 bases, with 19 bases left in between. The germline V gene encodes CDR1 SGHTA and CDR2 FQGTGA. The CDR3 consists of 15 residues. CDR3: CASSIRGAHWDEQFF. DNA for the CDR3: TGTGCCAGCAGCATTCGGGGGGCCCATTGGGATGAGCAGTTCTTC.

The chain recombines TRBV3-1 (or the pseudogene TRBV3-2) with TRBJ2-1; the D is unclear. The CDR3 has 17 residues. Germline values: CDR1 LGHDT, CDR2 YNNKEL (reference sequence). V was pared by 3 bases and J by 0 bases, with 15 bases between. CDR3 sequence (DNA): TGTGCCAGCAGCCATACCGACTCTACGAGCTCCTACAATGAGCAGTTCTTC. It yields the protein CASSHTDSTSSYNEQFF.

The rearrangement joins TRBV7-8 to TRBJ2-5; TRBD2 is a possible D gene (6 bases). The CDR3 is 17 amino acids. V was cut by 1 base and J by 1 base, with 16 bases left in between. From germline, CDR1 is SGHVS and CDR2 FQNEAQ. The CDR3 here is CASSLVVGGRGQETQYF. The CDR3 nucleotides are TGTGCCAGCAGCTTAGTCGTCGGGGGTAGGGGCCAAGAGACCCAGTACTTC.

The CDR3 nucleotides are TGTGCCAGCAGCCAGAATCCCGGGGAGACCCAGTACTTC. Its translation is CASSQNPGETQYF. J is TRBJ2-5 and V is TRBV7-3, with D unresolved. Germline loops: CDR1 SGHTA, CDR2 FQGTGA. V lost 5 bases, J lost 5 bases, and 12 bases lay in between. The CDR3 spans 13 residues.

This chain uses TRBV6-4 with TRBJ2-3; TRBD2 matches at 10 bases. The ends lost 0 bases at V and 1 base at J; junction bases unmatched: 1. The germline CDR1 and CDR2 sequences are MRHNA and SNTAGT. The CDR3 covers 16 residues. DNA for the CDR3: TGTGCCAGCAGTGACTCCGGGACTAGCGGCACAGATACGCAGTATTTT. It specifies CASSDSGTSGTDTQYF.

CDR3 bases: TGTGCCAGCAGCACTACCCCGCAGGGGGGTCGGGCCGGGGAGCTGTTTTTT. This sequence encodes CASSTTPQGGRAGELFF. This chain uses TRBV5-5 with TRBJ2-2, with a tentative D call TRBD1 (7 bases). This CDR3 is 17 amino acids long. CDR1 is SGHKS, CDR2 YYEKEE, per germline (reference sequence). Trimming took 4 bases from V and 6 from J, leaving 22 bases between them.

The CDR3 DNA is TGTGCCAGCAGCTCCCCGGGACTAGCGGGGGGACGAGAGCAGTACGTC. Protein product: CASSSPGLAGGREQYV. The chain has TRBV5-6 and TRBJ2-7; 15 bases align to TRBD2. V gave up 3 bases and J gave up 7 bases; unmatched junction bases: 8. The CDR3 sequence is 16 residues long. The germline CDR1 and CDR2 sequences are SGHDT and YYEEEE.

This rearrangement joins TRBV5-1 to TRBJ1-2; 7 bases line up with TRBD1. Per the germline V gene, CDR1 is SGHRS and CDR2 is YFSETQ. The length of the CDR3 is 13 residues. V lost 7 bases to trimming and J lost 11 bases; unmatched junction nucleotides: 14. CDR3 DNA sequence: TGCGCCAGCTCCTCAGCAGGGGGGCCGGGGTACACCTTC. Amino acid sequence: CASSSAGGPGYTF. Drawing the rest from reference TRBV5-1 and TRBJ1-2, the complete variable domain is KAGVTQTPRYLIKTRGQQVTLSCSPISGHRSVSWYQQTPGQGLQFLFEYFSETQRNKGNFPGRFSGRQFSNSRSEMNVSTLELGDSALYLCASSSAGGPGYTFGSGTRLTVV.

V gene TRBV4-2 combines with J gene TRBJ2-3, with 15 nucleotides matching TRBD2. This CDR3 region has 16 residues. V lost 3 bases, J lost 4 bases, and 2 bases stayed unmatched. Germline V gene sequence: CDR1 LGHNA, CDR2 YNFKEQ. The CDR3 spells CASSHGLAGGPDTQYF. Here the CDR3 DNA reads TGTGCCAGCAGCCACGGACTAGCGGGGGGGCCAGATACGCAGTATTTT.

V and J are TRBV6-6 and TRBJ1-4, with D possibly being TRBD1 (5 bases). CDR1 is MNHNY, CDR2 SVGAGI, per germline (reference sequence). Trimming took 6 bases from V and 5 from J, leaving 13 bases between them. The CDR3 totals 14 residues. The CDR3 coding sequence is TGTGCCAGCAGAGACAGTTACCTAAATGAAAAACTGTTTTTT. Its translation: CASRDSYLNEKLFF.

The rearrangement uses TRBV18 and TRBJ1-5; D unresolved. This CDR3 region has 14 residues. The V gene's germline CDR1 is KGHSH and CDR2 LQKENI. The ends were cut back, 1 base at V and 7 bases at J, with 11 bases in the middle. The CDR3: CASSPQGRGQPQHF. The CDR3 DNA is TGTGCCAGCTCACCACAGGGAAGAGGGCAGCCCCAGCATTTT.

This chain links TRBV6-5 with TRBJ2-7, with 11 nucleotides matching TRBD2. The ends lost 6 bases at V and 3 bases at J; junction bases unmatched: 4. The CDR3 has 14 residues. Germline CDR1 reads MNHEY; CDR2 reads SVGAGI. CDR3 nucleotide sequence: TGTGCCAGCAGGTCTAGCGGGGGGATCTACGAGCAGTACGTC. It yields the protein CASRSSGGIYEQYV.

This clone showed up just once. The gene calls are TRBV5-1 and TRBJ1-1; TRBD1 might be the D (6 bases). The CDR3 is made up of 12 amino acids. The V end lost 4 bases, the J end lost 5 bases, and 9 bases lay between the germline ends. The germline gives CDR1 SGHRS, CDR2 YFSETQ. The CDR3 DNA reads TGCGCCAGCAGCGGACAGCGTACTGAAGCTTTCTTT. Translation gives CASSGQRTEAFF.